A single sample is the source of the 4 T cell receptor beta chains below, sequenced in a study of glioma-infiltrating T cells (dated by TCRdb to about 2016). Sequencing was carried out with an Illumina MiSeq. TCR alpha and beta CDR3 regions were amplified with the iRepertoire nested amplicon-rescue multiplex PCR (arm-PCR) platform from RNA. TCRdb itself trimmed the public reads at Q25 with fastp, ran MiXCR and retained productive beta chains. All rows with the same CDR3 protein become a single entry with the most common DNA and genes. The sample yields approximately 100,000 distinct CDR3 sequences; 25% to 30% were counted once. The top ten clones comprise roughly 45% of the sample. The source material was glioma tissue, nonneoplastic brain tissue, or PBMCs (not recorded which). The source of these receptors is a human donor with low-grade glioma or glioblastoma, undergoing nonglioma brain surgery, or in good health (not recorded which).

Turning to this clonotype: This could be a read error, since a much larger clone is one nucleotide away. This chain uses TRBV6-6 with TRBJ2-5; a weak D match, TRBD2 (6 bases). The CDR3 contains 14 residues. The V and J ends lost 9 bases and 5 bases respectively, with 19 bases between them. Germline values: CDR1 MNHNY, CDR2 SVGAGI (reference sequence). CDR3: CASLSGPGRETQYF. CDR3 sequence (DNA): TGTGCCAGTCTGAGCGGGCCCGGACGGGAGACCCAGTACTTC.

This clonotype was counted only a few times. The CDR3 loop is CASTQRDRVGGFTF. The CDR3 coding sequence is TGTGCCAGTACTCAGCGGGACAGGGTAGGAGGTTTCACCTTC. The chain links TRBV19 to TRBJ1-2; 9 nucleotides line up with TRBD1. Germline V gene lookup returns CDR1 LNHDA and CDR2 SQIVND (reference sequence). V trimming: 7 bases; J trimming: 13 bases; junction bases outside the gene matches: 16. There are 14 residues in the CDR3.

Concerning this clonotype: A read error is likely, as this CDR3 ends without the conserved phenylalanine or tryptophan. The CDR3, as DNA: TGTGCCAGCAGTCGTGTCCATAGCGGGGGGGCAGGAGAGCAGTTCTTA. Translated: CASSRVHSGGAGEQFL. This sequence joins TRBV6-5 and TRBJ2-1; TRBD2 matches at 11 bases. The CDR3 has 16 amino acids. The V gene's germline CDR1 is MNHEY and CDR2 SVGAGI. Germline trimming cut 5 bases from V and 10 bases from J; bases unmatched to any gene: 13.

The chain uses TRBV6-5 and TRBJ2-7, with D possibly matching TRBD1 (6 bases). Germline V gene lookup returns CDR1 MNHEY and CDR2 SVGAGI. The CDR3 spans 14 residues. Trimming removed 10 bases from V and 4 bases from J, with 20 bases in between. CDR3 region: CATKGSETGYEQYF. The CDR3 DNA reads as TGTGCCACAAAAGGATCCGAGACAGGATACGAGCAGTACTTC.